This TCR beta chain was profiled in a study of blood T cell repertoires in COVID-19. About the research overall: The United States, Italy and Spain supplied acute and convalescent COVID-19 samples.

The CDR3 covers 15 residues. The V gene lost 4 bases and the J gene lost 0 bases, with 9 bases spanning the gap. CDR1 is MRHNA and CDR2 is SNTAGT in the germline V gene. In the original processing: Estimation of nucleated cell counts relied on the amplification of reference gene primers. Data came from immunoSEQ multiplex PCR; TCRdb stores just in-frame clones and leaves some out. The V and J calls and clone size were taken over from that table, and D and trimming were inferred from the DNA. The data show over 400,000 clones, around 86% seen once. Sequences were obtained from peripheral blood. The chain has TRBV6-4 and TRBJ2-2; D is perhaps TRBD2 (6 bases). This clonotype was obtained from a woman aged 25 to 39 with active or convalescent COVID-19. CDR3 sequence: CASSGGGSNTGELFF. The CDR3 DNA follows: TGTGCCAGCAGTGGGGGAGGCTCGAACACCGGGGAGCTGTTTTTT.